This T cell receptor beta chain was identified in a study of CD8+CD57+ T cells in acquired aplastic anemia. Across the whole study: Mean DNA quantity obtained from sorted CD4+ and CD8+ cells was 3 to 4 ug. Whole-study results and caveats: Statistical testing detected no significant gap in CD8+ Simpson's diversity between patients and controls.

The TCR beta profiling, which covered VDJ combination and CDR3 sequence, was carried out using genomic DNA as the template. TCRdb reanalysed the reads using MiXCR and keeps one entry per CDR3 protein. This sample has about 170,000 distinct CDR3 sequences, with about three fifths found just once. Comment on this clonotype: The antigen is undetermined. It may be a read error: a sequence one base away is much more abundant.

The CDR3 has 15 amino acids. The TCR sequence derives from a human donor in good health. The genes are TRBV12-3 or TRBV12-4 and TRBJ2-1; 10 nucleotides align to TRBD2. Sequencing was carried out using sorted CD4+, CD8+, or CD8+CD57+ T cells (not recorded which) from PBMCs. The CDR3, as DNA: TGTGCCAGCAGTTTGTCAGCGGGAGGGTACAATAAGCAGTTCTTC. This translates into CASSLSAGGYNKQFF.